These 9 T cell receptor beta chains came from one sample sequenced in a study of cytomegalovirus exposure and HLA in healthy donors. 13 Jbeta primers and 60 Vbeta primers were used for the PCR. Clones were read by immunoSEQ multiplex PCR, and TCRdb kept only the in-frame ones, dropping some. The table has around 150,000 clones, approximately 80% seen once; the top ten hold roughly 1.3%. What was sequenced was PBMCs. The receptors derive from a woman aged 40 to 50 in good health and CMV-seronegative.

This sequence joins TRBV7-2 and TRBJ1-1; D is perhaps TRBD1 (6 bases). V lost 7 bases and J 4 bases, leaving 10 bases between the germline ends. The CDR3 has 12 amino acids. Germline assignment: CDR1 SGHTA and CDR2 FQGNSA. The CDR3 loop is CASITGFTEAFF. CDR3 sequence (DNA): TGTGCCAGCATTACAGGGTTCACTGAAGCTTTCTTT.

The rearrangement links TRBV6-5 to TRBJ1-1; D is undetermined. V was cut by 2 bases and J by 1 base, with 8 bases left in between. There are 14 residues in the CDR3. CDR1 is MNHEY and CDR2 is SVGAGI in the germline V gene. The CDR3, as DNA: TGTGCCAGCAGTTACCAGTTTGGGAACACTGAAGCTTTCTTT. This codes for CASSYQFGNTEAFF.

In DNA form, the CDR3 reads TGTGCCGCCCGGCGGACAGGAGATCAGCCCCAGCATTTT. Its protein product is CAARRTGDQPQHF. This chain uses TRBV6-1 with TRBJ1-5, with 7 positions matching TRBD1. The CDR3 runs to 13 residues. Per the germline V gene, CDR1 is MNHNS and CDR2 is SASEGT. Trimming removed 11 bases from V and 5 bases from J; junction bases left unmatched: 9.

The rearrangement joins TRBV19 to TRBJ1-1; no clear D gene. Germline-derived CDR1 and CDR2 are LNHDA and SQIVND (reference sequence). The CDR3 spans 15 residues. The V end lost 3 bases, the J end lost 0 bases, and 11 bases lay between the germline ends. The CDR3 here is CASSIIGLLNTEAFF. The CDR3 DNA reads as TGTGCCAGTAGTATCATAGGACTCTTGAACACTGAAGCTTTCTTT. Looking up the rest from reference TRBV19 and TRBJ1-1 gives the full variable domain: DGGITQSPKYLFRKEGQNVTLSCEQNLNHDAMYWYRQDPGQGLRLIYYSQIVNDFQKGDIAEGYSVSREKKESFPLTVTSAQKNPTAFYLCASSIIGLLNTEAFFGQGTRLTVV.

CDR3 protein: CASSQEEGAAYNEQFF. CDR3 DNA sequence: TGTGCCAGCAGCCAAGAGGAGGGGGCGGCCTACAATGAGCAGTTCTTC. This sequence joins TRBV4-2 and TRBJ2-1, with D possibly being TRBD1 (7 bases). Germline V gene lookup returns CDR1 LGHNA and CDR2 YNFKEQ. The CDR3 consists of 16 residues. The V gene lost 0 bases and the J gene lost 2 bases, with 11 bases spanning the gap.

The chain recombines TRBV4-1 with TRBJ2-7; 10 positions agree with TRBD1. V was clipped by 0 bases and J by 2 bases; unmatched bases: 4. The CDR3 spans 16 residues. The germline V gene has CDR1 MGHRA and CDR2 YSYEKL. For the CDR3, the DNA is TGCGCCAGCAGCCAAGAAGGCGGACAGGGGGCCTACGAGCAGTACTTC. This codes for CASSQEGGQGAYEQYF.

V usage is TRBV4-3 and J usage is TRBJ2-1; a weak D match, TRBD2 (5 bases). The CDR3 loop spans 18 amino acids. CDR1 and CDR2 from the germline V gene are LGHNA and YSLEER. The germline V and J ends were trimmed by 1 base and 6 bases, with 22 bases remaining between them. The CDR3 region is CASSQVYDLSAVTNEQFF. The CDR3 nucleotides read TGCGCCAGCAGCCAAGTCTACGATCTTAGCGCAGTCACCAATGAGCAGTTCTTC.

The chain joins TRBV5-6 to TRBJ1-2; a weak D match, TRBD1 (5 bases). The V end lost 4 bases, the J end lost 7 bases, and 23 bases lay between the germline ends. This CDR3 region has 16 residues. Germline CDR1 is SGHDT and CDR2 is YYEEEE. The CDR3 here is CASSTGAQVSSLGYTF. DNA of the CDR3: TGTGCCAGCAGCACAGGCGCCCAGGTTTCTTCGCTTGGCTACACCTTC.

The chain joins TRBV7-9 to TRBJ1-3; D possibly corresponds to TRBD1 (6 bases). V was shortened by 3 bases and J by 4 bases, with 10 bases between the two germline ends. This CDR3 region has 14 residues. The V gene's germline CDR1 is SEHNR and CDR2 FQNEAQ (reference sequence). The CDR3 loop reads CASSFAGVGNTIYF. The CDR3 DNA reads TGTGCCAGCAGCTTCGCAGGGGTGGGAAACACCATATATTTT.